This is a list of T cell receptor beta chains from one sample in a study of blood T cells in healthy people across ages. Each CDR3 protein gets one entry after TCRdb re-called the 5' RACE reads with MiXCR. The repertoire holds over a million distinct CDR3 sequences, with more than 35% as singletons. The sequenced sample was blood. The receptors were gathered from a woman aged 60-75 years in good health. Both conserved end residues are part of each CDR3. Only some rows state a clone size, as once, few, many or a class for expanded clones.

abundance	v_gene	j_gene	CDR3aa
.	TRBV9	TRBJ2-3	CASSVASGSRTDTQYF
once	TRBV5-1	TRBJ2-7	CASSLTGTPISYEQYF
.	TRBV27	TRBJ2-7	CASSFGGRDYEQYF
.	TRBV20-1	TRBJ2-7	CSARDSWGRTYEQYF
.	TRBV3-1	TRBJ2-1	CASSREGTGGTWFF
few	TRBV28	TRBJ1-2	CASRHNDRVQFGYTF
.	TRBV4-1	TRBJ2-7	CASSRGTGTSGSRRFNEQYF
few	TRBV7-2	TRBJ2-3	CASSSTSGASDTQYF
.	TRBV6-5	TRBJ2-7	CASSPTGTNSYEQYF
.	TRBV21-1	TRBJ2-1	CASSKRGYNEQFF
many	TRBV5-1	TRBJ2-3	CASSLAGGPGDTQYF
few	TRBV20-1	TRBJ1-2	CSAGFYGYTF
.	TRBV12-3/TRBV12-4	TRBJ1-2	CASTRTGLISNYGYTF
few	TRBV27	TRBJ2-5	CASRSAGGETQYF
.	TRBV2	TRBJ2-1	CASRRDYAYNEQFF
.	TRBV29-1	TRBJ2-7	CSARDRGTYNEQYF
few	TRBV20-1	TRBJ2-1	CSVPPFGLADEQFF
.	TRBV29-1	TRBJ2-7	CSVEEPGTSSYEQYF
.	TRBV11-2	TRBJ2-7	CASSGRQGASGEQYF
.	TRBV18	TRBJ1-2	CASSPQRGYGYTF
few	TRBV3-1	TRBJ2-7	CAVGGKGSYEQYF
few	TRBV3-1	TRBJ2-7	CASSQQSSYEQYF
.	TRBV7-6	TRBJ2-7	CASSSRTGPYEQYF
.	TRBV27	TRBJ2-5	CASSTQGMGAREETQYF
.	TRBV5-1	TRBJ2-5	CASSWTSGVRDEQYF
.	TRBV20-1	TRBJ1-2	CSAPNTGVGGYTF
few	TRBV3-1	TRBJ2-5	CASSQFLRSGSQETQYF
.	TRBV3-1	TRBJ2-7	CASSPLIGGAYEQYF
.	TRBV13	TRBJ2-1	CASSPGQGRHEQFF
few	TRBV4-2	TRBJ2-2	CASSQNRESGSGELFF
few	TRBV7-9	TRBJ2-7	CASSLFAQSPNYEQYF
.	TRBV20-1	TRBJ2-7	CSARLAGGSFGEQYF
.	TRBV19	TRBJ1-2	CASSILSRSYGYTF
.	TRBV20-1	TRBJ2-3	CSARDPFDREGAQYF
.	TRBV7-9	TRBJ2-2	CASSPMRGAGELFF
few	TRBV20-1	TRBJ2-1	CSARSPLATEQFF
once	TRBV10-3	TRBJ1-2	CAISDPPVNFYGYTF
.	TRBV12-3/TRBV12-4	TRBJ2-1	CASRDGVFGNEQFF
.	TRBV6-5	TRBJ2-7	CASKRNREYF
.	TRBV29-1	TRBJ2-5	CSVGLGNQETQYF
.	TRBV7-8	TRBJ2-7	CASSDRAGTSGRAETYEQYF
.	TRBV5-1	TRBJ2-3	CASSLGWASGTDTQYF
.	TRBV20-1	TRBJ1-5	CSARVPGQPQHF
.	TRBV6-2/TRBV6-3	TRBJ2-1	CASRWTANEQFF
.	TRBV2	TRBJ2-3	CASPSGSRTDTQYF